Listed below are T cell receptor beta chains from one sample, sequenced in a study of glioma-infiltrating T cells. TCRdb independently ran MiXCR on the multiplex PCR reads; one entry per CDR3 protein. The sample lists some 17,000 distinct CDR3 sequences, roughly 64% occurring once. Sequenced: glioma tissue, nonneoplastic brain tissue, or PBMCs (not recorded which). Every receptor here comes from a human donor with low-grade glioma or glioblastoma, undergoing nonglioma brain surgery, or in good health (not recorded which). Both conserved end residues are part of each CDR3. D genes are given only for firm matches. Expanded clones are given a class, and other clones once, few, many or no size at all.

d_call j_call v_call clone_size cdr3_aa cdr3_nt
TRBD1 TRBJ1-1 TRBV28 - CASRRGQEPEAFF TGTGCCAGCCGTCGAGGACAGGAGCCTGAAGCTTTCTTT
TRBD2 TRBJ2-3 TRBV20-1 - CSAPGLAGTDTQYF TGCAGTGCTCCAGGACTAGCGGGGACAGATACGCAGTATTTT
- TRBJ1-1 TRBV6-4 - CASSDSDKNTEAFF TGTGCCAGCAGTGACTCGGACAAGAACACTGAAGCTTTCTTT
- TRBJ1-5 TRBV20-1 - CSAFNRVLGQPQHF TGCAGTGCTTTTAACAGGGTATTGGGTCAGCCCCAGCATTTT
- TRBJ2-3 TRBV20-1 - CSARPGTDTQYF TGCAGTGCTAGGCCGGGCACAGATACGCAGTATTTT
- TRBJ2-2 TRBV6-1 - CASSELYPTGELFF TGTGCCAGCAGTGAACTCTACCCGACCGGGGAGCTGTTTTTT
- TRBJ2-1 TRBV7-6 - CASSLIKGGLSYNEQFF TGTGCCAGCAGCTTAATAAAGGGGGGGCTTTCCTACAATGAGCAGTTCTTC
- TRBJ2-5 TRBV9 few CASSVGNWETQYF TGTGCCAGCAGCGTTGGGAATTGGGAGACCCAGTACTTC
- TRBJ2-5 TRBV6-2/TRBV6-3 - CASSYPASQETQYF TGTGCCAGCAGTTACCCGGCATCCCAAGAGACCCAGTACTTC
- TRBJ2-7 TRBV7-9 many CASSLEVAGRGYEQYF TGTGCCAGCAGCTTAGAAGTCGCAGGGAGGGGGTACGAGCAGTACTTC
- TRBJ1-2 TRBV6-2/TRBV6-3 once CASSHINGLGDTF TGTGCCAGCAGTCACATAAACGGCCTAGGAGACACCTTC
- TRBJ1-1 TRBV28 - CASAIDSPHAEAFF TGTGCCAGCGCTATCGACAGCCCCCACGCTGAAGCTTTCTTT
TRBD2 TRBJ2-3 TRBV20-1 medium-sized CSAEKGLAGGISTDTQYF TGCAGTGCAGAAAAAGGACTAGCGGGTGGGATTAGCACAGATACGCAGTATTTT
- TRBJ1-5 TRBV20-1 - CSAREWARDQPQHF TGCAGTGCTAGAGAGTGGGCTAGGGATCAGCCCCAGCATTTT
- TRBJ1-1 TRBV20-1 - CSARDQFGNTEAFF TGCAGTGCTAGAGACCAGTTTGGAAACACTGAAGCTTTCTTT
- TRBJ2-3 TRBV19 - CASSLGLSDTQYF TGTGCCAGTAGCCTGGGACTCTCAGATACGCAGTATTTT
TRBD1 TRBJ1-5 TRBV7-9 - CASSSTGDDNQPQHF TGTGCCAGCAGCTCTACAGGGGATGACAATCAGCCCCAGCATTTT
- TRBJ1-2 TRBV6-2/TRBV6-3 - CASSYSATEYGYTF TGTGCCAGCAGTTACTCGGCCACAGAGTATGGCTACACCTTC
- TRBJ2-1 TRBV5-1 - CASSSRQRNEQFF TGCGCCAGCAGCAGTAGACAGAGAAATGAGCAGTTCTTC
- TRBJ2-5 TRBV6-6 - CASSYGVGASETQYF TGTGCCAGCAGTTACGGCGTGGGGGCCTCAGAGACCCAGTACTTC
- TRBJ2-2 TRBV6-1 - CATEDTGELLF TGTGCCACCGAGGACACCGGGGAGCTGCTTTTT
TRBD1 TRBJ1-4 TRBV6-6 - CASSYGTASEKLFF TGTGCCAGCAGTTATGGGACAGCTAGTGAAAAACTGTTTTTT
TRBD2 TRBJ2-5 TRBV4-1 - CASSQEPGGTEYF TGCGCCAGCAGCCAAGAGCCGGGAGGGACCGAGTACTTC
- TRBJ1-1 TRBV28 - CASSFNVWEAFF TGTGCCAGCAGTTTTAACGTCTGGGAGGCTTTCTTT
TRBD1 TRBJ1-2 TRBV28 - CASRRHGTVGYTF TGTGCCAGCAGGAGACATGGGACAGTTGGCTACACCTTC
- TRBJ1-1 TRBV27 - CASSLSSGTTEAFF TGTGCCAGCAGTTTATCGTCGGGAACCACTGAAGCTTTCTTT
- TRBJ2-7 TRBV20-1 - CSGRWDSYEQYF TGCAGTGGACGCTGGGACTCCTACGAGCAGTACTTC
- TRBJ2-5 TRBV7-2 - CASSSAGLGETQYF TGTGCCAGCAGCTCCGCGGGGTTGGGTGAGACCCAGTACTTC
- TRBJ1-5 TRBV28 - CASSFLLLGQSNQPQHF TGTGCCAGCAGTTTTCTCCTCCTGGGGCAGAGCAATCAGCCCCAGCACTTT
TRBD2 TRBJ2-5 TRBV20-1 - CSARDSGGSVETQYF TGCAGTGCTAGGGATAGCGGGGGAAGTGTAGAGACCCAGTACTTC
- TRBJ2-6 TRBV30 - CAWGMRTGANVLTF TGTGCCTGGGGGATGAGGACCGGGGCCAACGTCCTGACTTTC
- TRBJ2-7 TRBV24-1 - CATSQGREQYF TGTGCCACCAGTCAGGGTCGCGAGCAGTACTTC
- TRBJ2-2 TRBV11-2 - CASSLFAQGTAELFF TGTGCCAGCAGCTTATTCGCTCAGGGTACCGCGGAGCTGTTTTTT
- TRBJ2-1 TRBV20-1 - CSARDPSSSYNEQFF TGCAGTGCTAGAGATCCTAGCTCCTCCTACAATGAGCAGTTCTTC
TRBD1 TRBJ2-7 TRBV6-6 once CASSYSIGTGDSYEQYF TGTGCCAGCAGTTACTCGATAGGAACAGGGGATTCCTACGAGCAGTACTTC
- TRBJ2-7 TRBV27 few CASWTAPSRYEQYF TGTGCCAGCTGGACCGCGCCCTCACGCTACGAGCAGTACTTC
- TRBJ1-5 TRBV25-1 - CASSENLDQRQHF TGTGCCAGCAGTGAAAATTTAGATCAGCGCCAGCATTTT
TRBD2 TRBJ2-3 TRBV6-1 - CASSPLGLAGGNTQYF TGTGCCAGCAGTCCTCTAGGACTAGCGGGAGGGAATACGCAGTATTTT
TRBD1 TRBJ1-5 TRBV6-5 - CASRRQGRQGNQPQHF TGTGCCAGCAGACGACAGGGGCGTCAGGGCAATCAGCCCCAGCATTTT
- TRBJ2-1 TRBV12-3/TRBV12-4 many CASSLDGSRFF TGTGCCAGCAGTTTAGACGGGAGCCGGTTCTTC
TRBD1 TRBJ1-1 TRBV28 once CASSSPGQAFGNTEAFF TGTGCCAGCAGTTCCCCCGGACAGGCTTTTGGGAACACTGAAGCTTTCTTT
- TRBJ2-1 TRBV20-1 - CSSLRGASDEQFF TGCAGCTCCCTCAGGGGCGCGTCCGATGAGCAGTTCTTC
- TRBJ2-2 TRBV28 - CASSFARDKNTGELFF TGTGCCAGCAGTTTCGCCCGGGACAAGAACACCGGGGAGCTGTTTTTT
TRBD2 TRBJ2-7 TRBV27 - CASSIRTSEVSYEQYF TGTGCCAGCAGTATCCGGACTAGCGAGGTCTCCTACGAGCAGTACTTC
- TRBJ1-2 TRBV15 - CATSDRLYGYTF TGTGCCACCTCGGACAGACTCTATGGCTACACCTTC
- TRBJ1-2 TRBV28 once CASSWTVGYTF TGTGCCAGCAGCTGGACAGTTGGCTACACCTTC
- TRBJ1-1 TRBV27 few CASSSPATGMNTEAFF TGTGCCAGCAGTTCGCCGGCCACGGGCATGAACACTGAAGCTTTCTTT
- TRBJ1-6 TRBV7-6 medium-sized CASSSDRLNSPLHF TGTGCCAGCAGCTCCGACAGACTGAATTCACCCCTCCACTTT
TRBD2 TRBJ2-5 TRBV6-1 - CASSAGAGVETQYF TGTGCCAGCAGTGCGGGAGCGGGAGTGGAGACCCAGTACTTC
- TRBJ1-3 TRBV3-1 - CASSQAGNTIYF TGTGCCAGCAGCCAAGCTGGAAACACCATATATTTT
- TRBJ1-5 TRBV15 - CATEDPYSNQPQHF TGTGCCACCGAGGACCCCTATAGCAATCAGCCCCAGCATTTT
TRBD1 TRBJ1-6 TRBV6-1 few CASSTHDRGISPLHF TGTGCCAGCAGTACTCACGACAGGGGGATTTCACCCCTCCACTTT
TRBD2 TRBJ2-7 TRBV18 many CASSPPGLAAYEQYF TGTGCCAGCTCACCACCGGGACTAGCGGCATACGAGCAGTACTTC
- TRBJ2-4 TRBV28 - CASSPWAVTSDKNIQYF TGTGCCAGCAGTCCCTGGGCGGTAACCTCGGACAAAAACATTCAGTACTTC